Listed here is a single TCR beta chain. Its cognate antigen is unknown. The sample belongs to a study of CXCR3-negative and CXCR3-positive naive CD8 T cells. Points from the study as a whole: CXCR3-expressing naive cells carried TRB CDR3s more hydrophobic than those of CXCR3-negative naive cells.

Researchers prepared the TRB cDNA libraries using 5' RACE with UMI labels. TCRdb reanalyzed the 5' RACE reads and collapses them to one entry per CDR3 protein, without DNA. Listed are 120,000 or so distinct CDR3 sequences; roughly 0.59% falls within the top ten. The CDR3 spans 14 residues. CDR1 is SGHVS and CDR2 is FQNEAQ in the germline V gene. The chain uses TRBV7-8 and TRBJ1-1; TCRdb's D call of TRBD1 is untestable without DNA. The receptor was isolated from a human donor in good health. Some clones in this sample may be carry-over from other donors' samples. Sequenced sample: naive CXCR3+ CD8+ T cells from blood. Documented subset: CD45RO-CCR7+CD27+CD95- naive CD8+ T cells expressing CXCR3 (TNR3+). The CDR3 protein is CASSPQPGTGEAFF.